Listed below are T cell receptor beta chains from one sample, sequenced in a study of beta chain features in type 1 diabetes. Produced via immunoSEQ multiplex PCR; TCRdb's table is partial and in-frame only. The top ten hold approximately 0.011% of the sample, which has a few hundred thousand clones, roughly 12% seen once. Sequencing was done on a sample of naive CD4+ T cells from blood. The receptors were sampled from a woman between 18 and 29 years old with type 1 diabetes. Each CDR3 is given with its conserved first and last residue. D genes are given only for firm matches. Clone size is given for some rows only: seen once, a few or many times, or a class if the clone is expanded.

v_gene	d_gene	abundance	j_gene	CDR3aa	CDR3nt
TRBV4-3	NA	few	TRBJ1-1	CASSQDQGMMSVAFF	TGCGCCAGCAGCCAAGATCAGGGGATGATGAGCGTAGCTTTCTTT
TRBV19	NA	NA	TRBJ1-1	CASRAGLLTEAFF	TGTGCCAGTCGGGCAGGGCTACTCACTGAAGCTTTCTTT
TRBV5-1	TRBD2	few	TRBJ2-7	CASSPSGIISYEQYF	TGCGCCAGCAGCCCCAGCGGGATCATCTCCTACGAGCAGTACTTC
TRBV7-2	NA	few	TRBJ1-2	CASSSAGVNYGYTF	TGTGCCAGCAGCTCCGCAGGTGTGAACTATGGCTACACCTTC
TRBV18	NA	few	TRBJ2-7	CASSESRTYEQYF	TGTGCCAGCTCAGAGTCACGCACCTACGAGCAGTACTTC
TRBV5-4	TRBD1	few	TRBJ2-7	CASSWGQEPYEQYF	TGTGCCAGCAGCTGGGGACAGGAGCCCTACGAGCAGTACTTC
TRBV7-3	NA	few	TRBJ2-6	CASSSRAGANVLTF	TGTGCCAGCAGTTCCAGGGCTGGGGCCAACGTCCTGACTTTC
TRBV7-2	NA	NA	TRBJ2-7	CASSLDSGEQYF	TGTGCCAGCAGCTTGGATAGCGGCGAGCAGTACTTC
TRBV11-2	NA	few	TRBJ1-2	CASSSAPKRGYGYTF	TGTGCCAGCAGCTCCGCCCCGAAAAGGGGGTATGGCTACACCTTC
TRBV29-1	NA	few	TRBJ1-3	CSVEDQVSGNTIYF	TGCAGCGTTGAAGATCAGGTCTCTGGAAACACCATATATTTT
TRBV30	NA	NA	TRBJ2-2	CAWSLSGELFF	TGTGCCTGGAGTCTATCCGGGGAGCTGTTTTTT
TRBV9	TRBD1	NA	TRBJ2-1	CASSHAGTDYNEQFF	TGTGCCAGCAGCCATGCCGGGACAGACTACAATGAGCAGTTCTTC
TRBV29-1	NA	NA	TRBJ2-7	CSVVSTSYEQYF	TGCAGCGTTGTGTCTACCTCCTACGAGCAGTACTTC
TRBV7-2	TRBD2	NA	TRBJ2-1	CASSLGTSGWNEQFF	TGTGCCAGCAGCCTCGGGACTAGCGGGTGGAATGAGCAGTTCTTC
TRBV11-2	NA	few	TRBJ2-7	CATNTGSTYEQYF	TGTGCCACCAACACAGGGTCCACCTACGAGCAGTACTTC
TRBV5-1	TRBD2	NA	TRBJ2-1	CASTTSGSSYNEQFF	TGCGCCAGCACGACTAGCGGGAGTTCCTACAATGAGCAGTTCTTC
TRBV27	NA	NA	TRBJ2-2	CASSLRVGELFF	TGTGCCAGCAGTTTGAGGGTCGGGGAGCTGTTTTTT
TRBV7-2	NA	NA	TRBJ1-5	CASSFTPSNQPQHF	TGTGCCAGCAGCTTTACACCCAGCAATCAGCCCCAGCATTTT
TRBV29-1	NA	few	TRBJ1-1	CSGDRSNTEAFF	TGCAGCGGTGACAGATCCAACACTGAAGCTTTCTTT
TRBV4-1	NA	NA	TRBJ2-6	CASSRSSNLLWANVLTF	TGCGCCAGCAGCCGGAGCAGTAACCTCCTCTGGGCCAACGTCCTGACTTTC
TRBV4-1	NA	few	TRBJ1-4	CASRLRQAGRRDEKLFF	TGCGCCAGCAGACTTAGACAGGCAGGACGGCGGGATGAAAAACTGTTTTTT
TRBV19	TRBD1	NA	TRBJ1-1	CASSYGTGGLNTEAFF	TGTGCCAGTAGTTACGGGACAGGAGGCCTGAACACTGAAGCTTTCTTT
TRBV5-1	NA	few	TRBJ2-5	CASSSRTSQETQYF	TGCGCCAGCAGCTCCAGGACAAGTCAAGAGACCCAGTACTTC
TRBV9	NA	few	TRBJ2-7	CASSVRVGYEQYF	TGTGCCAGCAGCGTACGGGTTGGGTACGAGCAGTACTTC
TRBV7-2	NA	few	TRBJ2-5	CASSYRDPRETQYF	TGTGCCAGCAGCTACCGGGATCCGCGAGAGACCCAGTACTTC
TRBV4-3	NA	few	TRBJ2-3	CASSQDWGENTQYF	TGCGCCAGCAGCCAAGATTGGGGGGAGAATACGCAGTATTTT
TRBV5-4	TRBD1	few	TRBJ2-7	CASSEPGTGNYEQYF	TGTGCCAGCAGCGAGCCGGGGACAGGCAACTACGAGCAGTACTTC
TRBV5-1	NA	NA	TRBJ2-3	CASSTEPGPDTQYF	TGCGCCAGCAGCACAGAGCCAGGGCCAGATACGCAGTATTTT
TRBV7-9	TRBD2	few	TRBJ2-1	CASSFELALYNEQFF	TGTGCCAGCAGCTTCGAACTAGCGCTTTACAATGAGCAGTTCTTC
TRBV9	TRBD1	few	TRBJ1-2	CASRDPGQGRYGYTF	TGTGCCAGCAGAGACCCGGGACAGGGACGCTATGGCTACACCTTC
TRBV14	NA	few	TRBJ1-5	CASSQALDQPQHF	TGTGCCAGCAGCCAAGCCCTTGATCAGCCCCAGCATTTT
TRBV19	NA	few	TRBJ2-6	CASTARGGANVLTF	TGTGCCAGTACCGCCCGCGGGGGGGCCAACGTCCTGACTTTC
TRBV7-3	NA	NA	TRBJ2-3	CASSLRGDGTDTQYF	TGTGCCAGCAGCTTAAGGGGGGACGGCACAGATACGCAGTATTTT
TRBV9	NA	NA	TRBJ1-6	CASSVAGLNSPLHF	TGTGCCAGCAGCGTGGCAGGACTGAATTCACCCCTCCACTTT
TRBV7-8	TRBD2	NA	TRBJ2-7	CASSLLSGGAYEQYF	TGTGCCAGCAGCCTACTTAGCGGGGGGGCGTACGAGCAGTACTTC
TRBV29-1	NA	NA	TRBJ1-2	CSVAGGQYGYTF	TGCAGCGTCGCGGGTGGCCAGTATGGCTACACCTTC
TRBV18	TRBD1	NA	TRBJ1-5	CASSLPDRGKLYQPQHF	TGTGCCAGCTCACTCCCGGACAGGGGTAAACTTTATCAGCCCCAGCATTTT
TRBV13	NA	NA	TRBJ2-7	CASSLGQVGGYEQYF	TGTGCCAGCAGCTTAGGCCAGGTCGGGGGCTACGAGCAGTACTTC
TRBV4-3	NA	NA	TRBJ1-1	CASSPKPGGSIEAFF	TGCGCCAGCAGCCCTAAACCTGGGGGGTCAATTGAAGCTTTCTTT
TRBV4-3	NA	NA	TRBJ2-1	CASSQDWQNEQFF	TGCGCCAGCAGCCAAGATTGGCAGAACGAGCAGTTCTTC
TRBV11-1	TRBD2	NA	TRBJ2-1	CASSLAPASGSYNEQFF	TGTGCCAGCAGCTTAGCGCCGGCTAGCGGCTCCTACAATGAGCAGTTCTTC
TRBV7-2	NA	few	TRBJ2-7	CASSLVSRGAYEQYF	TGTGCCAGCAGCTTAGTGTCCAGGGGGGCCTACGAGCAGTACTTC
TRBV7-9	TRBD1	NA	TRBJ1-3	CASSPRDRAAGNTIYF	TGTGCCAGCAGCCCACGGGACAGGGCGGCGGGAAACACCATATATTTT
TRBV27	TRBD2	few	TRBJ2-1	CASSPPPGLAFHEQFF	TGTGCCAGCAGCCCACCCCCGGGACTAGCTTTCCATGAGCAGTTCTTC
TRBV7-3	NA	NA	TRBJ2-3	CASSSSASLGVGTQYF	TGTGCCAGCAGCTCTAGCGCCTCACTGGGTGTCGGTACGCAGTATTTT
TRBV28	NA	few	TRBJ2-7	CASSPTGGALYEQYF	TGTGCCAGCAGTCCTACAGGGGGGGCGTTGTACGAGCAGTACTTC
TRBV30	TRBD1	NA	TRBJ1-3	CAWNGQAGNTIYF	TGTGCCTGGAACGGACAGGCTGGAAACACCATATATTTT
TRBV25-1	TRBD1	NA	TRBJ2-7	CATLRDSGTSEQYF	TGTGCCACCCTTCGGGACAGTGGTACGTCGGAGCAGTACTTC
TRBV5-1	NA	NA	TRBJ2-1	CASSLDAGSYNEQFF	TGCGCCAGCAGCTTGGACGCGGGCTCCTACAATGAGCAGTTCTTC